This T cell receptor (beta chain) came from a study of T cell responses to AZD1222 COVID-19 vaccine. As for the study in general: Second-dose recipients at about 4 or about 12 weeks were treated as one pooled group. Study results and caveats: Reports indicate that nearly half of spike-specific TCRs are directed at unmutated variant regions. Donor demographics were predominantly white British with a female majority; clonal diversity may be underestimated.

This clone has just one count. Its target is not known. Libraries were prepared by immunoSEQ multiplex PCR; TCRdb keeps only in-frame clonotypes and omits some of them. Of 110,000 to 150,000 clones detected, 85% to 95% appear once; the ten largest clones hold just over 5%. This TCR was sampled from an adult in good health. The starting material was peripheral blood, obtained on day 0 of AZD1222 vaccination.

The CDR3 region is CATSDLAGNSGNTIYF. The CDR3 nucleotides read TGTGCCACCAGTGATTTGGCAGGCAACTCTGGAAACACCATATATTTT. This chain connects TRBV24-1 to TRBJ1-3, with D unresolved. Germline V gene lookup returns CDR1 KGHDR and CDR2 SFDVKD. This CDR3 has 16 amino acids. V was clipped by 0 bases and J by 0 bases, with 8 bases between them.